This T cell receptor beta chain appears in the sequencing data of a study of blood T cell repertoires in COVID-19. Study-level information: Sources were T cells, B-cell-depleted T cells, or PBMCs; the material itself was cDNA or gDNA.

Only in-frame clones appear in the TCRdb table, and some are missing; sequencing was by immunoSEQ multiplex PCR. This sample has tens of thousands of clones, with roughly 87% found just once. CDR1 MDHEN and CDR2 SYDVKM come from the germline V gene. With V trimmed by 8 bases and J by 0 bases, 9 bases remained unmatched. The CDR3 runs 17 residues. The sequence came from a man in his forties or fifties with COVID-19, enrolled during active disease. This chain connects TRBV28 to TRBJ2-6; the match to TRBD2 covers 8 bases. Sample: peripheral blood. CDR3 sequence reads: CASHRGGGTSGANVLTF. CDR3 bases: TGTGCCAGCCATCGGGGGGGTGGAACCTCTGGGGCCAACGTCCTGACTTTC.